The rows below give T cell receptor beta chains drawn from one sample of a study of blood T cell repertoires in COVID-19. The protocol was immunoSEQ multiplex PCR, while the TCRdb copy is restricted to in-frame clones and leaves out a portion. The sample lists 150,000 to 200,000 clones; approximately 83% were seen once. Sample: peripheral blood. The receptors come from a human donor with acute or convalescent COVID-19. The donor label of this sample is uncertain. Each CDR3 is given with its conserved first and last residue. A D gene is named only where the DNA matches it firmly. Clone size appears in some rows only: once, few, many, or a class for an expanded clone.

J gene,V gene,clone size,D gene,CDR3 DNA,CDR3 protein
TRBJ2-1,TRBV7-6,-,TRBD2,TGTGCCAGCAGCCGGAGCGGGACCTACAATGAGCAGTTCTTC,CASSRSGTYNEQFF
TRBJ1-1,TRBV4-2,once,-,TGTGCCAGCAGCCAAGAGAAGGGAGGAGTGAACACTGAAGCTTTCTTT,CASSQEKGGVNTEAFF
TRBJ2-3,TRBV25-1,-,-,TGTGCCAGCAGTGAATGGAGCGGGAGCACAGATACGCAGTATTTT,CASSEWSGSTDTQYF
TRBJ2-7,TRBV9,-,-,TGTGCCAGCAGCGCCTCCATCGGCGCCCTGACTTACGAGCAGTACTTC,CASSASIGALTYEQYF
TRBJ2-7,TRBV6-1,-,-,TGTGCCAGCAGTGAATTTGTACGGGTCCAATACTACGAGCAGTACTTC,CASSEFVRVQYYEQYF
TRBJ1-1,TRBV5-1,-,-,TGCGCCAGCAGCTTGATTGGACATCTGAACACTGAAGCTTTCTTT,CASSLIGHLNTEAFF
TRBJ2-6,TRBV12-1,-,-,TGTGCCAGCAGCCCGGACAGGGGGCAGTCTGGGGCCAACGTCCTGACTTTC,CASSPDRGQSGANVLTF
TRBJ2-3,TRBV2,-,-,TGTGCCAGCAGTGGAGCGGGTCTCACAGGAGATACGCAGTATTTT,CASSGAGLTGDTQYF
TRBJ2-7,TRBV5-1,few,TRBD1,TGCGCCAGCAGCTTGGCCCCTGGACAGGTTTGGTCCTACGAGCAGTACTTC,CASSLAPGQVWSYEQYF
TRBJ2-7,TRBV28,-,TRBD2,TGTGCCAGTGGGGGGACTACCTACGAGCAGTACTTC,CASGGTTYEQYF
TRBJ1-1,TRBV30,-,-,TGTGCCTGGAGTAGGGGCAGTGAGAACACTGAAGCTTTCTTT,CAWSRGSENTEAFF
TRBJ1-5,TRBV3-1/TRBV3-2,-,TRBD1,TGTGCCAGCAGCCCTCAACAGGGGAACAGCAATCAGCCCCAGCATTTT,CASSPQQGNSNQPQHF
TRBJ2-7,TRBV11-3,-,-,TGTGCCAGCAGCGGCGAGGGTGTCGGGGAGCAGTACTTC,CASSGEGVGEQYF
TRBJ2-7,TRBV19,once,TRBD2,TGTGCCAGTAGTCCCATTAGCGGGGCGAGCTCCTACGAGCAGTACTTC,CASSPISGASSYEQYF
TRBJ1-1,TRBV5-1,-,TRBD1,TGCGCCAGCACCACCGGAGCAGGGGGAAACACTGAAGCTTTCTTT,CASTTGAGGNTEAFF
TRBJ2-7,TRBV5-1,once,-,TGCGCCAGCAGCTTGGTTCCAGGGACTGACGAGCAGTACTTC,CASSLVPGTDEQYF
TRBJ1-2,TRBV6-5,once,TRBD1,TGTGCCAGCAGTTACGTCCCCGGACAGGGCGGCTACACCTTC,CASSYVPGQGGYTF
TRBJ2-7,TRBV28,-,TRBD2,TGTGCCAGCAGCCCTATCAGGGCTAGCGGGAGGAGGGAGCAGTACTTC,CASSPIRASGRREQYF
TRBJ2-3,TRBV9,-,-,TGTGCCAGCAGCGTAGAAACTAGCTCAGATACGCAGTATTTT,CASSVETSSDTQYF
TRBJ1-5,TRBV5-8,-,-,TGTGCCAGCAGCTTGGATCTACGGACTAATCAGCCCCAGCATTTT,CASSLDLRTNQPQHF
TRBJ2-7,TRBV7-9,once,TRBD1,TGTGCCAGCAGCACCCAACAGGGGCCCTACGAGCAGTACTTC,CASSTQQGPYEQYF
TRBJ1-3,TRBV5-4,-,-,TGTGCCAGCAGCCAGGGCGGAGTAGGAAACACCATATATTTT,CASSQGGVGNTIYF
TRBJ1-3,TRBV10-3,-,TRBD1,TGTGCCACCGGGACAGGGGTCTATGGAAACACCATATATTTT,CATGTGVYGNTIYF
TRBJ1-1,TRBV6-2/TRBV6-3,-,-,TGTGCCAGCAGTTACTCGAGGTACGGCACTGAAGCTTTCTTT,CASSYSRYGTEAFF